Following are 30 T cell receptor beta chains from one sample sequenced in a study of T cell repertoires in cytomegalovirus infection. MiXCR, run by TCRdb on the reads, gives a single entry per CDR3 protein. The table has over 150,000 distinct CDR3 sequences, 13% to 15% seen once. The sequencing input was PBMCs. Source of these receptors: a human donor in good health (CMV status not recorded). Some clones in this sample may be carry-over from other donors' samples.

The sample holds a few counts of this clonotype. The CDR3 region has the DNA TGTGCCAGCAGCCTGTCAGGGCAGACCGTACCCCAAGAGACCCAGTACTTC. Its translation: CASSLSGQTVPQETQYF. This chain links TRBV12-3 or TRBV12-4 with TRBJ2-5; possibly TRBD1 for D (5 bases). This CDR3 contains 17 residues. V was trimmed by 6 bases and J by 1 base, leaving 21 bases between them.

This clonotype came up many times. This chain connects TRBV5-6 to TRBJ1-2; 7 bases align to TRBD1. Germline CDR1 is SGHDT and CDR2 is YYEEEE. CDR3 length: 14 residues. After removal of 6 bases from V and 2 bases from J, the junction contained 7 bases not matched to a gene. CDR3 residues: CASTFGQENYGYTF. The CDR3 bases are TGTGCCAGCACCTTTGGACAGGAAAACTATGGCTACACCTTC.

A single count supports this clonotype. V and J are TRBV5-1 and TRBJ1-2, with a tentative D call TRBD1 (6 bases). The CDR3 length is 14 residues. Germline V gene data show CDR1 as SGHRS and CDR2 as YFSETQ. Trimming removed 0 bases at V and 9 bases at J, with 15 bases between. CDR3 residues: CASSLAQGEDSYTF. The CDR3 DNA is TGCGCCAGCAGCTTGGCACAGGGCGAGGACAGCTACACCTTC.

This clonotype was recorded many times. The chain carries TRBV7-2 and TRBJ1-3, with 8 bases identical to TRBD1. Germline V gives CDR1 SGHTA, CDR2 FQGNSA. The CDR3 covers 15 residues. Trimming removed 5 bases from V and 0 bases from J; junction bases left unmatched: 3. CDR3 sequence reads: CASSLDRASGNTIYF. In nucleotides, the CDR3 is TGTGCCAGCAGCCTGGACAGGGCCTCTGGAAACACCATATATTTT.

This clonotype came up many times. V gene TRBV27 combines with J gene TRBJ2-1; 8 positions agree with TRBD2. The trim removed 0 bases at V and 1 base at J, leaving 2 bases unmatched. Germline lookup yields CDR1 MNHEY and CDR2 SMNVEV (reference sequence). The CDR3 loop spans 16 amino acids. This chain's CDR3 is CASSLSLAASYNEQFF. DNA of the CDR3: TGTGCCAGCAGTTTATCACTAGCGGCTTCCTACAATGAGCAGTTCTTC.

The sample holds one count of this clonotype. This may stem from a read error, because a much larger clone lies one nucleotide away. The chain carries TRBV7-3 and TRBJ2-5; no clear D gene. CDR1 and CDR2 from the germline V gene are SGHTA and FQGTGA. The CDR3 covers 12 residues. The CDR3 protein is CANSLEVETQYF. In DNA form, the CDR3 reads TGTGCCAACAGCTTAGAAGTGGAGACCCAGTACTTC.

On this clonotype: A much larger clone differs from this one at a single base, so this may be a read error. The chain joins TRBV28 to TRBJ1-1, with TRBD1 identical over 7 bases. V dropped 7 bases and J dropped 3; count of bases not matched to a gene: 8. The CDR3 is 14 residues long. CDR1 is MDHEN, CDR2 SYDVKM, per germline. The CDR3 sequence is CASTPRGLHTEAFF. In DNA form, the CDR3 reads TGTGCCAGCACCCCTAGGGGGCTGCACACTGAAGCTTTCTTT.

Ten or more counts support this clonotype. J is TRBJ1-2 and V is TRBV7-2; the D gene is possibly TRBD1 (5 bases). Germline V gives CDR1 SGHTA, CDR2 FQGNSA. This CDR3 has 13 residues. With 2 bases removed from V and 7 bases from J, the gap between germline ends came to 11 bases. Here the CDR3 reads CASSLRQNSGYTF. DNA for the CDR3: TGTGCCAGCAGCTTAAGACAGAATTCTGGCTACACCTTC. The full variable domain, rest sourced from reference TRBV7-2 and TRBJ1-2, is GAGVSQSPSNKVTEKGKDVELRCDPISGHTALYWYRQSLGQGLEFLIYFQGNSAPDKSGLPSDRFSAERTGGSVSTLTIQRTQQEDSAVYLCASSLRQNSGYTFGSGTRLTVV.

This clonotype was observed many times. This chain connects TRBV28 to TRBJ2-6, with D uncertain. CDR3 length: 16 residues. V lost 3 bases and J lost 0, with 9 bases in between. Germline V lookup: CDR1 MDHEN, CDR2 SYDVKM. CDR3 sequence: CASSFISGSGANVLTF. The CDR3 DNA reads TGTGCCAGCAGTTTCATATCAGGCTCTGGGGCCAACGTCCTGACTTTC. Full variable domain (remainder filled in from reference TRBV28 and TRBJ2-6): DVKVTQSSRYLVKRTGEKVFLECVQDMDHENMFWYRQDPGLGLRLIYFSYDVKMKEKGDIPEGYSVSREKKERFSLILESASTNQTSMYLCASSFISGSGANVLTFGAGSRLTVL.

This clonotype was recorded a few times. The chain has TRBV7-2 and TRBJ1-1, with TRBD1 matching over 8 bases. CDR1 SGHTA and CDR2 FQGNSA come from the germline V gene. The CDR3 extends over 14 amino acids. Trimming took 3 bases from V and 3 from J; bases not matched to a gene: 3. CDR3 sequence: CASSFRTGHTEAFF. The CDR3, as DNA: TGTGCCAGCAGCTTCAGGACAGGGCACACTGAAGCTTTCTTT. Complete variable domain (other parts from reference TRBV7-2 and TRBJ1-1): GAGVSQSPSNKVTEKGKDVELRCDPISGHTALYWYRQSLGQGLEFLIYFQGNSAPDKSGLPSDRFSAERTGGSVSTLTIQRTQQEDSAVYLCASSFRTGHTEAFFGQGTRLTVV.

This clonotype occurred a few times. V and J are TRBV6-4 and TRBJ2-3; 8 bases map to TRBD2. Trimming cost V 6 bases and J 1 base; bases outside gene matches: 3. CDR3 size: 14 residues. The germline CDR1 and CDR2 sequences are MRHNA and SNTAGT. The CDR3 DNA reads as TGTGCCAGCAGGCCAGCGGGGGGCACAGATACGCAGTATTTT. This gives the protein CASRPAGGTDTQYF.

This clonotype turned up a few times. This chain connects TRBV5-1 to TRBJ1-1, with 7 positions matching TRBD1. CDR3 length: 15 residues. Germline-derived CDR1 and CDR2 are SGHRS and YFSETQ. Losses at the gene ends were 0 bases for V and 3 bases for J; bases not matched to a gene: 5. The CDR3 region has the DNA TGCGCCAGCAGCTTGGTCCCAGGGGGAGACACTGAAGCTTTCTTT. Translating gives CASSLVPGGDTEAFF.

The CDR3 region has the DNA TGCGCCAGCAGCCCAGACCCACTGGGCAGTGCAAATCAGCCCCAGCATTTT. This codes for CASSPDPLGSANQPQHF. V and J are TRBV5-1 and TRBJ1-5; D is undetermined. Germline V gene data show CDR1 as SGHRS and CDR2 as YFSETQ. The CDR3 runs to 17 residues. V gave up 4 bases and J gave up 4 bases, with 21 bases separating them.

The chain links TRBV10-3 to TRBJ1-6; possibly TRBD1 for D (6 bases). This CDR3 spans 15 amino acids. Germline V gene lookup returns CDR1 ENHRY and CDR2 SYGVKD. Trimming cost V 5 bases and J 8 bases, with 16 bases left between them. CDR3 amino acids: CAISLQGRSDSPLHF. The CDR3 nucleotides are TGTGCCATCAGTCTACAGGGCCGATCGGATTCACCCCTCCACTTT.

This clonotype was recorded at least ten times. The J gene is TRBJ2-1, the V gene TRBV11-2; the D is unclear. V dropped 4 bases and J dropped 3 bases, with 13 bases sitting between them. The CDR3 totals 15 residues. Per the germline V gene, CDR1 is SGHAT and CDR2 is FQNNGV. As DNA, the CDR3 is TGTGCCAGCAGCTCGCTGAGGCACAACTACAATGAGCAGTTCTTC. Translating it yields CASSSLRHNYNEQFF. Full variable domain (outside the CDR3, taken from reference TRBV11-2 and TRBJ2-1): EAGVAQSPRYKIIEKRQSVAFWCNPISGHATLYWYQQILGQGPKLLIQFQNNGVVDDSQLPKDRFSAERLKGVDSTLKIQPAKLEDSAVYLCASSSLRHNYNEQFFGPGTRLTVL.

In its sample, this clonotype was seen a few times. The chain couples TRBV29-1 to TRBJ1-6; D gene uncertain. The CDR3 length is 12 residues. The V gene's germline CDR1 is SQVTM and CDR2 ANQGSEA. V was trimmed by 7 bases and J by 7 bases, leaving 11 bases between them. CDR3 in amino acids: CSAGEPNSPLHF. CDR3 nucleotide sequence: TGCAGCGCCGGGGAACCAAATTCACCCCTCCACTTT.

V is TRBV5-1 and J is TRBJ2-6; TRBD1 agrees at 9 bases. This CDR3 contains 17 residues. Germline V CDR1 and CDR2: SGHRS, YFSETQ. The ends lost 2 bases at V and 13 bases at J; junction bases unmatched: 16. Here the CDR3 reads CASSLPLQGASNSVLTF. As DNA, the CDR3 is TGCGCCAGCAGCTTACCGTTACAGGGGGCGTCCAATTCGGTCCTGACTTTC.

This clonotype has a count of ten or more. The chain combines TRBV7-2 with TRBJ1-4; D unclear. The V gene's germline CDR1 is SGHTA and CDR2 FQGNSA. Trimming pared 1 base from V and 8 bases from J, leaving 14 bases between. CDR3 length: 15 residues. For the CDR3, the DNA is TGTGCCAGCAGCTTAGGGGGAGAATTTTACGAAAAACTGTTTTTT. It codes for CASSLGGEFYEKLFF.

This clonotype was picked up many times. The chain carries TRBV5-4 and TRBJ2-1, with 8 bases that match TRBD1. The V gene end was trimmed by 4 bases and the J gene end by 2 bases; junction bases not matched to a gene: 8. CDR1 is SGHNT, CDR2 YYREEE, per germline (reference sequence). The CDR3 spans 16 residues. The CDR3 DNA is TGTGCCAGCAGCATTGTGGGGACAGGCGCCTACAATGAGCAGTTCTTC. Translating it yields CASSIVGTGAYNEQFF.

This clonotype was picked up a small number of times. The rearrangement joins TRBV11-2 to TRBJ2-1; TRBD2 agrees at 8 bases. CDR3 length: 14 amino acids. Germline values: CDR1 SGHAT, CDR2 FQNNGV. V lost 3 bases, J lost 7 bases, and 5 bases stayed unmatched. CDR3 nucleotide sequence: TGTGCCAGCAGCTTTATCGGGGGGGCGAATGAGCAGTTCTTC. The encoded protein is CASSFIGGANEQFF. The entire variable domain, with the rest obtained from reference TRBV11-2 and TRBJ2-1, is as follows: EAGVAQSPRYKIIEKRQSVAFWCNPISGHATLYWYQQILGQGPKLLIQFQNNGVVDDSQLPKDRFSAERLKGVDSTLKIQPAKLEDSAVYLCASSFIGGANEQFFGPGTRLTVL.

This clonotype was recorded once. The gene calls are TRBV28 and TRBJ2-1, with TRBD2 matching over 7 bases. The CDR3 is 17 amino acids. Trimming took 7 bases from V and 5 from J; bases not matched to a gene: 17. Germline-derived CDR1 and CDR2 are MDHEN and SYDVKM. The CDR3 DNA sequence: TGTGCCAGCACCCGGGATCCGACTAGCCTGATTCACAATGAGCAGTTCTTC. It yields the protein CASTRDPTSLIHNEQFF.

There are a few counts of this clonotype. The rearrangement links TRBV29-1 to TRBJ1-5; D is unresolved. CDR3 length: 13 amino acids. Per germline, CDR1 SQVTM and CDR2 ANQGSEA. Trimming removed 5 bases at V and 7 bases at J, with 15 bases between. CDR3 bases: TGCAGCGTTTCCTCCAAAAACGGGCAGCCCCAGCATTTT. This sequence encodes CSVSSKNGQPQHF.

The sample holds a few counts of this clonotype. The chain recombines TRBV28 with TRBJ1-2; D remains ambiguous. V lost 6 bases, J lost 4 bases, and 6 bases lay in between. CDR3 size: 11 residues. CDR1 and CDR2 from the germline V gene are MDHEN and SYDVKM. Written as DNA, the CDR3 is TGTGCCAGCAGAACACCCTATGGCTACACCTTC. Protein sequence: CASRTPYGYTF.

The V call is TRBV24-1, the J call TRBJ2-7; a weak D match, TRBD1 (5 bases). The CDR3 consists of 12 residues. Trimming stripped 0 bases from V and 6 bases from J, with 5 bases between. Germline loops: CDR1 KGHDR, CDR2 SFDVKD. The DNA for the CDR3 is TGTGCCACCAGTGATTTGCAGGGCGAGCAGTACTTC. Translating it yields CATSDLQGEQYF.

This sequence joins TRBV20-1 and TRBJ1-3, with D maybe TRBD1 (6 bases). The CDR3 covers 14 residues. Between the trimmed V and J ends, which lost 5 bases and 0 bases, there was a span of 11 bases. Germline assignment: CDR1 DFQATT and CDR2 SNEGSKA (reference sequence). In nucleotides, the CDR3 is TGCAGTGCTCAGCAGGGGAGCTCTGGAAACACCATATATTTT. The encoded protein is CSAQQGSSGNTIYF.

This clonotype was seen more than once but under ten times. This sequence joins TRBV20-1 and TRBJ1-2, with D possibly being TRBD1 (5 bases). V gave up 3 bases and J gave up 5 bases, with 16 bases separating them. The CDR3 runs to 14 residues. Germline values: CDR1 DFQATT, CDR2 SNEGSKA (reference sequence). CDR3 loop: CSASQLSGRYGYTF. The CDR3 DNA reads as TGCAGTGCTAGCCAACTCTCAGGGAGATATGGCTACACCTTC.

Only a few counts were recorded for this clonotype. CDR3 DNA sequence: TGTGCCATCAGTGACGACAGCGTTTACACCTTC. Encoded protein: CAISDDSVYTF. V and J are TRBV10-3 and TRBJ1-2; D may be TRBD1 (5 bases). The CDR3 spans 11 residues. V was pared by 3 bases and J by 11 bases, with 10 bases between. Germline V lookup: CDR1 ENHRY, CDR2 SYGVKD.

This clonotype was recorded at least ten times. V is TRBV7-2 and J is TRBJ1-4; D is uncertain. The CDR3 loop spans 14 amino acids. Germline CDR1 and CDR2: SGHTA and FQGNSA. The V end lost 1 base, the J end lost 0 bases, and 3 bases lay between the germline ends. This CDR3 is CASSLDSTNEKLFF. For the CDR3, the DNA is TGTGCCAGCAGCTTAGACTCAACTAATGAAAAACTGTTTTTT.

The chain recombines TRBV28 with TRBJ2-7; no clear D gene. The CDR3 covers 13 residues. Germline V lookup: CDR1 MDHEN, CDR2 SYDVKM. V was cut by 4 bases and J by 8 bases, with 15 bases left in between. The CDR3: CASSSAIRIQQYF. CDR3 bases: TGTGCCAGCAGTTCGGCCATTAGGATTCAGCAGTACTTC.

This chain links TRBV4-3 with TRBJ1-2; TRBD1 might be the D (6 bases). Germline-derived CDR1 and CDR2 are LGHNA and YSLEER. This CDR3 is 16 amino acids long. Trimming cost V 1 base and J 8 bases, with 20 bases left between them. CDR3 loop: CASSQAGSKDSRGYTF. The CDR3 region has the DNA TGCGCCAGCAGCCAAGCCGGCTCCAAGGACAGTCGGGGCTACACCTTC.